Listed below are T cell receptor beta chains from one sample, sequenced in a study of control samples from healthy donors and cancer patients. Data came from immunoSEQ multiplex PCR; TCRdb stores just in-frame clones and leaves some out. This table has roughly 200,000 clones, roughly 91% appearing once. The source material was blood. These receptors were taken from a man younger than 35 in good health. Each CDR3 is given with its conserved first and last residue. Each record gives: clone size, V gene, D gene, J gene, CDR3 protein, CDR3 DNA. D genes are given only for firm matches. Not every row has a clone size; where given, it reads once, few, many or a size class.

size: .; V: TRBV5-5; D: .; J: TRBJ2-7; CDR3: CASSSRTAPWYEQYF; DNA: TGTGCCAGCAGCTCCCGGACAGCCCCATGGTACGAGCAGTACTTC
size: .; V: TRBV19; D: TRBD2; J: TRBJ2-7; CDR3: CASSTGLAGVSRYF; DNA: TGTGCCAGTAGTACCGGACTAGCGGGGGTTTCTCGGTACTTC
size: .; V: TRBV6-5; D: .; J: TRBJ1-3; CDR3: CASSYSRDDTIYF; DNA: TGTGCCAGCAGTTACTCCCGGGACGACACCATATATTTT
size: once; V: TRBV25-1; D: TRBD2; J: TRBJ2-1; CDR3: CAAWPGGGYNEQFF; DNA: TGTGCCGCCTGGCCGGGCGGGGGCTACAATGAGCAGTTCTTC
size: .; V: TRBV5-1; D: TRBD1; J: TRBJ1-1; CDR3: CASSLSQGWTEAFF; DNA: TGCGCCAGCAGCTTATCACAGGGGTGGACTGAAGCTTTCTTT
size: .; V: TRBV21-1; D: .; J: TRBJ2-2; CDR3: CASRIPRGTSDTGELFF; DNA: TGTGCCAGCAGAATACCGAGGGGAACCTCCGACACCGGGGAGCTGTTTTTT
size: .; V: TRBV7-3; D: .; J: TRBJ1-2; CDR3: CASSLNRADYGYTF; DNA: TGTGCCAGCAGCTTAAACAGGGCGGATTATGGCTACACCTTC
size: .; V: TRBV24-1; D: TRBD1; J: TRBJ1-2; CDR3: CATSGTGGSYGYTF; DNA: TGTGCCACCAGTGGAACAGGGGGCTCCTATGGCTACACCTTC
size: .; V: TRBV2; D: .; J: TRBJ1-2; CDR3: CASSEGMTLDGYTF; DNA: TGTGCCAGCAGTGAAGGTATGACATTGGATGGCTACACCTTC
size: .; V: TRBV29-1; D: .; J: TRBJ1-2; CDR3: CSVEEGTGYGYTF; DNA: TGCAGCGTTGAAGAAGGGACCGGTTATGGCTACACCTTC
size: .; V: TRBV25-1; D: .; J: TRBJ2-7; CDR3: CASSDRGLEQYF; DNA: TGTGCCAGCAGTGATAGGGGCCTCGAGCAGTACTTC
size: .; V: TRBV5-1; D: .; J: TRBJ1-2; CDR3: CASSPTRQSYGYTF; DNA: TGCGCCAGCAGCCCCACTCGACAGAGCTATGGCTACACCTTC
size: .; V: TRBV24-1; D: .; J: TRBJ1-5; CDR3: CATSDSRKQGRSNQPQHF; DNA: TGTGCCACCAGTGACTCACGGAAACAGGGTCGGAGCAATCAGCCCCAGCATTTT
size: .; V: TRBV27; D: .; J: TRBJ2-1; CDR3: CASSLSRLGNEQFF; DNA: TGTGCCAGCAGTTTAAGCAGGCTTGGCAATGAGCAGTTCTTC
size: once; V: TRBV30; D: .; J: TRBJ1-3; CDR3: CAWTPGGGWSGNTIYF; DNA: TGTGCCTGGACCCCAGGAGGGGGTTGGTCTGGAAACACCATATATTTT
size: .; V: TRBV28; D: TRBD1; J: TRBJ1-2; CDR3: CASSLLDRRFNYGYTF; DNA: TGTGCCAGCAGTTTATTGGACAGGCGATTTAACTATGGCTACACCTTC
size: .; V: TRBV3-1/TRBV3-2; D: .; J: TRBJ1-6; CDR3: CASSQESFYNSPLHF; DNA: TGTGCCAGCAGCCAAGAAAGCTTTTATAATTCACCCCTCCACTTT
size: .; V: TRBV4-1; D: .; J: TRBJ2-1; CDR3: CASSQDGNEQFF; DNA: TGCGCCAGCAGCCAAGACGGGAATGAGCAGTTCTTC
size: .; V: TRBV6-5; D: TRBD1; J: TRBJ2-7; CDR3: CASTRGTGSHEQYF; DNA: TGTGCCTCCACCCGGGGGACAGGGTCCCACGAGCAGTACTTC
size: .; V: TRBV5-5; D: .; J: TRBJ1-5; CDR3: CASSSQSDQPQHF; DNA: TGTGCCAGCAGCTCACAGTCGGATCAGCCCCAGCATTTT
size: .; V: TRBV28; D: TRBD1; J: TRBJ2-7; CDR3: CASSLRQGALSYEQYF; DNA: TGTGCCAGCAGTTTACGACAGGGGGCCCTCTCCTACGAGCAGTACTTC
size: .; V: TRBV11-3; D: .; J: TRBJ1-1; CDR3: CASSLQGLGEAFF; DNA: TGTGCCAGCAGCCTCCAGGGGTTAGGTGAAGCTTTCTTT
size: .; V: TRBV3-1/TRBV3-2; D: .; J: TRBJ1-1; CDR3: CASSGGRSTEAFF; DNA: TGTGCCAGCAGCGGGGGGCGGTCAACTGAAGCTTTCTTT
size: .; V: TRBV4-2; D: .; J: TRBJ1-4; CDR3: CASSQVPGVQEKLFF; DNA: TGTGCCAGCAGCCAAGTCCCAGGGGTTCAAGAAAAACTGTTTTTT
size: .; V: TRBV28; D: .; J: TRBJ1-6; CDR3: CASTAGVSPLHF; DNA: TGTGCCAGCACTGCGGGGGTTTCACCCCTCCACTTT
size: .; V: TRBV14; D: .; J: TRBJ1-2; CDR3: CASSKQGDGYTF; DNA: TGTGCCAGCAGCAAACAGGGTGATGGCTACACCTTC
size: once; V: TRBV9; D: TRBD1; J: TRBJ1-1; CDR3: CASSGQGAAEAFF; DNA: TGTGCCAGCAGCGGACAGGGGGCGGCCGAAGCTTTCTTT
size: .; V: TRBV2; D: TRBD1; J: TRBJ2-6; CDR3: CASSFGTGGSGANVLTF; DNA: TGTGCCAGCAGTTTCGGGACAGGTGGTTCTGGGGCCAACGTCCTGACTTTC
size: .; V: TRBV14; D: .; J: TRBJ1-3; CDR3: CASSQDMGSGNTIYF; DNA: TGTGCCAGCAGCCAAGATATGGGCTCTGGAAACACCATATATTTT
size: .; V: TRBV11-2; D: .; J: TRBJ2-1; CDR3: CASRPRTDRYNEQFF; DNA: TGTGCCAGCCGGCCCCGGACAGATCGTTACAATGAGCAGTTCTTC
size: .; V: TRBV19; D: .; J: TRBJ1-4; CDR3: CASSMGNSANEKLFF; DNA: TGTGCCAGTAGTATGGGGAATTCGGCTAATGAAAAACTGTTTTTT
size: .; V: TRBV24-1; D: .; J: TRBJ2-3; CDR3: CATSDGGRDADTQYF; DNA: TGTGCCACCAGTGATGGGGGCAGGGACGCAGATACGCAGTATTTT
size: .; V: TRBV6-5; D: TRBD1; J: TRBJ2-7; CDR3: CASSPLGTGASEQYF; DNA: TGTGCCAGCAGTCCCTTGGGGACAGGTGCGTCCGAGCAGTACTTC
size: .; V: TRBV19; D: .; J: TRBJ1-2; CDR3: CASSSLRGSIGGYTF; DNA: TGTGCCAGTAGTAGCCTCAGGGGCTCCATTGGTGGCTACACCTTC
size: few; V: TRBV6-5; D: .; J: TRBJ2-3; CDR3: CASNTEFQTDTQYF; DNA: TGTGCCAGCAATACGGAATTCCAGACAGATACGCAGTATTTT
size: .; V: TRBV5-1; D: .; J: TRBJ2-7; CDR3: CASSLDRAEQYF; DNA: TGCGCCAGCAGCTTGGACAGGGCCGAGCAGTACTTC
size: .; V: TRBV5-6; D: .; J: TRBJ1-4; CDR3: CASSPTGGAITNEKLFF; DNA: TGTGCCAGCAGCCCGACGGGGGGGGCGATAACTAATGAAAAACTGTTTTTT
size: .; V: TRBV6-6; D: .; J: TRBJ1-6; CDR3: CASGRDTYNSPLHF; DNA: TGTGCCTCCGGGAGGGACACGTATAATTCACCCCTCCACTTT
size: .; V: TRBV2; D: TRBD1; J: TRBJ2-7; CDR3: CASRRTGNFYEQYF; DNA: TGTGCCAGCAGGAGGACAGGAAACTTCTACGAGCAGTACTTC
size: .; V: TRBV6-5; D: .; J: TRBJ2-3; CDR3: CASNGGYTDTQYF; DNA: TGTGCCAGCAACGGGGGTTACACAGATACGCAGTATTTT
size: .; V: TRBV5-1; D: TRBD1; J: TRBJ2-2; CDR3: CASSLQGANTGELFF; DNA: TGCGCCAGCAGCTTACAGGGGGCGAACACCGGGGAGCTGTTTTTT
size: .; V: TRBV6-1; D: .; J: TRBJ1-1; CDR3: CASSETRHENTEAFF; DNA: TGTGCCAGCAGTGAAACGAGACATGAGAACACTGAAGCTTTCTTT
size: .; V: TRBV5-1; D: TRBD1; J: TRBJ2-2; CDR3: CASSTRDRVNTGELFF; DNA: TGCGCCAGCAGCACCCGGGACAGGGTTAACACCGGGGAGCTGTTTTTT
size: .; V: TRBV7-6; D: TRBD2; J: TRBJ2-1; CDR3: CASSLSQSSGGYNEQFF; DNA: TGTGCCAGCAGCTTAAGCCAATCTAGCGGGGGTTACAATGAGCAGTTCTTC
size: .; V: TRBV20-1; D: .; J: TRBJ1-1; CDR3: CSAVAGDEAFF; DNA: TGCAGTGCTGTAGCTGGGGATGAAGCTTTCTTT
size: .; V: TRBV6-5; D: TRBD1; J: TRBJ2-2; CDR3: CASSPYTGGEGELFF; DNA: TGTGCCAGCAGTCCCTACACAGGGGGCGAAGGGGAGCTGTTTTTT
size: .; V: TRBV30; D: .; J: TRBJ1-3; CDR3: CAWKSAGGNTIYF; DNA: TGTGCCTGGAAGTCGGCGGGAGGAAACACCATATATTTT